This T cell receptor beta chain comes out of a study of cytomegalovirus exposure and HLA in healthy donors. Study-wide context: There were approximately 80 million unique TCRs (from HLA-typed donors) in an early data release.

V shed 2 bases and J 7 bases; nucleotides not matched to a gene: 11. Germline V gene lookup returns CDR1 GTSNPN and CDR2 SVGIG (reference sequence). CDR3 length: 16 amino acids. For this clone: Its target is not known.

With 60 Vbeta and 13 Jbeta primers, the PCR was carried out. The protocol was immunoSEQ multiplex PCR, while the TCRdb copy is restricted to in-frame clones and leaves out a portion. Here the sample spans about 120,000 clones, 83% being singletons. Findings and limits, study-wide: Sequencing likely generated an artifact that appeared as a cluster of highly shared sequence variants.

Healthy bone marrow donors made up the donors. The chain employs TRBV30 and TRBJ1-2; 12 nucleotides line up with TRBD1. Sequenced sample: PBMCs. The TCR sequence derives from a woman between 40 and 50 years old in good health and CMV-seropositive. The CDR3 nucleotides are TGTGCCTGGAGTCCCCCTGGGACAGGGGGCAATTTTGGCTACACCTTC. Encoded protein: CAWSPPGTGGNFGYTF. The full variable domain, its missing parts supplied by reference TRBV30 and TRBJ1-2, is SQTIHQWPATLVQPVGSPLSLECTVEGTSNPNLYWYRQAAGRGLQLLFYSVGIGQISSEVPQNLSASRPQDRQFILSSKKLLLSDSGFYLCAWSPPGTGGNFGYTFGSGTRLTVV.